Listed here are 24 T cell receptor beta chains from one sample, sequenced in a study of blood T cell repertoires in COVID-19. TCRdb's copy holds only in-frame clones and misses some; the assay was immunoSEQ multiplex PCR. The sample holds about 190,000 clones, around 80% seen once. Sequencing input: peripheral blood. The origin of the receptors is a human donor in a cohort sampled during active COVID-19.

This rearrangement joins TRBV18 to TRBJ1-3, with 7 bases lining up with TRBD1. This CDR3 has 15 residues. CDR1 and CDR2 (germline): KGHSH, LQKENI. The trim removed 6 bases at V and 4 bases at J, leaving 9 bases unmatched. The CDR3: CASSRDRASGNTIYF. In DNA form, the CDR3 reads TGTGCCAGCTCCCGCGACAGGGCCTCCGGAAACACCATATATTTT.

The chain combines TRBV5-1 with TRBJ1-2, with D unclear. The CDR3 sequence is 13 residues long. Trimming removed 1 base from V and 6 bases from J, with 10 bases in between. Germline CDR1 and CDR2: SGHRS and YFSETQ. The CDR3 protein is CASSLLQEDGYTF. In nucleotides, the CDR3 is TGCGCCAGCAGCTTGCTGCAGGAAGATGGCTACACCTTC.

This rearrangement joins TRBV5-1 to TRBJ2-3; TRBD2 matches at 11 bases. V shed 2 bases and J 5 bases; nucleotides not matched to a gene: 4. The V gene's germline CDR1 is SGHRS and CDR2 YFSETQ. This CDR3 is 15 amino acids long. The CDR3 spells CASSFSGREVDTQYF. In DNA form, the CDR3 reads TGCGCCAGCAGCTTTAGCGGGAGGGAGGTAGATACGCAGTATTTT.

The table lists this clone with a count of one. The rearrangement joins TRBV3-1 (or the pseudogene TRBV3-2) to TRBJ2-7; D possibly corresponds to TRBD1 (5 bases). The V and J ends lost 1 base and 4 bases respectively, with 14 bases between them. The CDR3 has 15 residues. CDR1 is LGHDT, CDR2 YNNKEL, per germline (reference sequence). In DNA form, the CDR3 reads TGTGCCAGCAGCCAAGCGAACAGGCCCCTTTACGAGCAGTACTTC. Residues: CASSQANRPLYEQYF.

The chain combines TRBV3-1 (or the pseudogene TRBV3-2) with TRBJ1-1; D ambiguous. From germline, CDR1 is LGHDT and CDR2 YNNKEL (reference sequence). The CDR3 consists of 10 residues. The ends were cut back, 0 bases at V and 12 bases at J, with 5 bases in the middle. The CDR3 coding sequence is TGTGCCAGCAGCCAAGATCAAACTTTCTTT. Its protein is CASSQDQTFF.

The chain links TRBV2 to TRBJ1-1; 8 nucleotides match TRBD1. Looked up from germline, CDR1 is SNHLY and CDR2 is FYNNEI. V dropped 10 bases and J dropped 1; count of bases not matched to a gene: 11. This CDR3 has 15 residues. For the CDR3, the DNA is TGTGCCACCACGAAAACAGGGGGAACGAACACTGAAGCTTTCTTT. Its translation: CATTKTGGTNTEAFF.

The chain recombines TRBV19 with TRBJ1-4, with a tentative D call TRBD1 (6 bases). Germline V gene data show CDR1 as LNHDA and CDR2 as SQIVND (reference sequence). Between the trimmed V and J ends, which lost 4 bases and 8 bases, there was a span of 17 bases. The CDR3 is 15 amino acids. This CDR3 is CASSSYREREEKLFF. CDR3 coding DNA: TGTGCCAGTAGTAGCTACAGGGAAAGAGAAGAAAAACTGTTTTTT.

This sequence joins TRBV5-1 and TRBJ2-5; D gene uncertain. CDR1 is SGHRS, CDR2 YFSETQ, per germline. Between the trimmed V and J ends, which lost 0 bases and 5 bases, there was a span of 11 bases. The CDR3 extends over 14 amino acids. In nucleotides, the CDR3 is TGCGCCAGCAGCTTGGAGTCGGTTATGGAGACCCAGTACTTC. Translation gives CASSLESVMETQYF.

In this sample, this clone turned up once. The chain employs TRBV18 and TRBJ2-2; tentatively, D is TRBD1 (6 bases). There are 14 residues in the CDR3. Germline assignment: CDR1 KGHSH and CDR2 LQKENI. Trimming stripped 6 bases from V and 11 bases from J, with 19 bases between. CDR3 nucleotide sequence: TGTGCCAGCTCCCTCCGGAACAGGGCAGTAGAGCTGTTTTTT. Its translation: CASSLRNRAVELFF.

V usage is TRBV18 and J usage is TRBJ2-3; 8 bases map to TRBD2. The CDR3 consists of 14 residues. Germline lookup yields CDR1 KGHSH and CDR2 LQKENI. With 4 bases clipped from V and 5 bases from J, the junction kept 5 bases outside the gene matches. CDR3: CASSRGLAGDTQYF. CDR3 sequence (DNA): TGTGCCAGCTCACGAGGACTAGCTGGAGATACGCAGTATTTT.

The chain uses TRBV6-5 and TRBJ1-5, with 8 positions matching TRBD1. The trim removed 8 bases at V and 4 bases at J, leaving 10 bases unmatched. Germline values: CDR1 MNHEY, CDR2 SVGAGI. The CDR3 contains 15 residues. CDR3 DNA sequence: TGTGCCAGCCGCCTCGGGCAGGGGGCGAATCAGCCCCAGCATTTT. Protein sequence: CASRLGQGANQPQHF.

V and J are TRBV24-1 and TRBJ2-6; D uncertain. The CDR3 is 16 amino acids. Per the germline V gene, CDR1 is KGHDR and CDR2 is SFDVKD. V was shortened by 3 bases and J by 2 bases, with 10 bases between the two germline ends. The CDR3 bases are TGTGCCACCAGTGATGGCATCTTGACTGGGGCCAACGTCCTGACTTTC. Protein product: CATSDGILTGANVLTF.

V usage is TRBV14 and J usage is TRBJ1-6; the D gene is possibly TRBD1 (6 bases). Per the germline V gene, CDR1 is SGHDN and CDR2 is FVKESK. The length of the CDR3 is 16 residues. Trimming removed 4 bases from V and 10 bases from J, with 20 bases in between. The CDR3 is CASSRQGQGRSSPLHF. CDR3 in DNA: TGTGCCAGCAGCCGCCAGGGGCAGGGCCGGAGCTCACCCCTCCACTTT.

CDR3: CASSIGEGNEQFF. CDR3 sequence (DNA): TGTGCCAGTAGTATCGGGGAGGGCAATGAGCAGTTCTTC. The rearrangement joins TRBV19 to TRBJ2-1, with TRBD2 matching 7 bases. The CDR3 is 13 residues long. The ends lost 3 bases at V and 6 bases at J; junction bases unmatched: 2. Germline CDR1 reads LNHDA; CDR2 reads SQIVND (reference sequence).

This clone was seen once. In DNA, the CDR3 is TGTGCCAGTAGTAGCACTAGAGCCTACGAGCAGTACTTC. It codes for CASSSTRAYEQYF. The chain employs TRBV19 and TRBJ2-7; maybe TRBD2 (5 bases). V was trimmed by 4 bases and J by 2 bases, leaving 9 bases between them. This CDR3 has 13 amino acids. Germline V gene lookup returns CDR1 LNHDA and CDR2 SQIVND (reference sequence).

This clone was observed a single time. V and J are TRBV7-2 and TRBJ1-5; D might be TRBD1 (5 bases). This CDR3 spans 15 amino acids. Germline V gene data show CDR1 as SGHTA and CDR2 as FQGNSA. Trimming pared 1 base from V and 0 bases from J, leaving 7 bases between. The CDR3 DNA reads TGTGCCAGCAGCTTAGTAAGGGGTAGCAATCAGCCCCAGCATTTT. It translates to CASSLVRGSNQPQHF.

This clone was seen once. V and J are TRBV9 and TRBJ1-1; tentatively, D is TRBD1 (6 bases). The CDR3 is 16 amino acids. Germline V lookup: CDR1 SGDLS, CDR2 YYNGEE. The V end lost 4 bases, the J end lost 1 base, and 17 bases lay between the germline ends. CDR3 region: CASSSHITGPNTEAFF. The CDR3 bases are TGTGCCAGCAGCTCACACATCACAGGGCCGAACACTGAAGCTTTCTTT.

V usage is TRBV28 and J usage is TRBJ1-2; weak D call: TRBD1 (6 bases). This CDR3 spans 13 amino acids. V gave up 7 bases and J gave up 9 bases, with 18 bases separating them. Germline CDR1 MDHEN, CDR2 SYDVKM. CDR3 region: CASNTYSGVSYTF. Here the CDR3 DNA reads TGTGCCAGCAATACTTATTCAGGGGTGAGCTACACCTTC.

The chain couples TRBV6-5 to TRBJ1-6; D may be TRBD1 (5 bases). Trimming left V 0 bases short and J 3 bases short, with 9 bases between. Germline V CDR1 and CDR2: MNHEY, SVGAGI. CDR3 length: 16 residues. The CDR3 bases are TGTGCCAGCAGTTACTCGAAAGACAGCTATAATTCACCCCTCCACTTT. Its translation is CASSYSKDSYNSPLHF.

This chain connects TRBV7-9 to TRBJ1-4; the D is unclear. The CDR3 has 12 residues. Trimming took off 4 bases at V and 14 bases at J, with 14 bases between the two ends. The germline V gene has CDR1 SEHNR and CDR2 FQNEAQ (reference sequence). CDR3 sequence (DNA): TGTGCCAGCAGCTCCCGGGAGGATAGGCTGTTTTTT. It yields the protein CASSSREDRLFF.

The rearrangement joins TRBV6-5 to TRBJ1-2, with TRBD1 matching 7 bases. The J segment lost 7 bases and the V segment lost 9 bases, leaving 17 bases of the junction unmatched. The CDR3 is 15 residues long. Germline V gene data show CDR1 as MNHEY and CDR2 as SVGAGI. CDR3 amino acids: CASGTGDAITGGYTF. CDR3 nucleotides: TGTGCCAGTGGTACAGGGGATGCCATTACGGGTGGCTACACCTTC.

This chain uses TRBV19 with TRBJ1-1, with 9 bases matching TRBD1. This CDR3 contains 15 residues. Germline lookup yields CDR1 LNHDA and CDR2 SQIVND (reference sequence). The V and J ends lost 6 bases and 1 base, in that order; junction bases with no gene match: 6. For the CDR3, the DNA is TGTGCCAGTAGGCCCCTGACAGGGGGGAACACTGAAGCTTTCTTT. Its protein product is CASRPLTGGNTEAFF.

The rearrangement links TRBV3-1 (or the pseudogene TRBV3-2) to TRBJ2-7, with 13 bases aligning to TRBD2. Germline lookup yields CDR1 LGHDT and CDR2 YNNKEL (reference sequence). V lost 5 bases to trimming and J lost 7 bases; unmatched junction nucleotides: 5. The CDR3 is 14 amino acids. The CDR3 DNA sequence: TGTGCCAGCAGCAGACTAGCGGGAGGTCGGGAGCAGTACTTC. This gives the protein CASSRLAGGREQYF.

This sequence joins TRBV28 and TRBJ2-1, with 8 bases lining up with TRBD2. V was clipped by 2 bases and J by 4 bases; unmatched bases: 10. CDR3 length: 17 residues. Germline V gene lookup returns CDR1 MDHEN and CDR2 SYDVKM. The CDR3 nucleotides are TGTGCCAGCAGTTTAGCCTCGGGGGGGATTTTGTACAATGAGCAGTTCTTC. This sequence encodes CASSLASGGILYNEQFF. Using reference TRBV28 and TRBJ2-1 for the parts outside the CDR3, the full variable domain is DVKVTQSSRYLVKRTGEKVFLECVQDMDHENMFWYRQDPGLGLRLIYFSYDVKMKEKGDIPEGYSVSREKKERFSLILESASTNQTSMYLCASSLASGGILYNEQFFGPGTRLTVL.